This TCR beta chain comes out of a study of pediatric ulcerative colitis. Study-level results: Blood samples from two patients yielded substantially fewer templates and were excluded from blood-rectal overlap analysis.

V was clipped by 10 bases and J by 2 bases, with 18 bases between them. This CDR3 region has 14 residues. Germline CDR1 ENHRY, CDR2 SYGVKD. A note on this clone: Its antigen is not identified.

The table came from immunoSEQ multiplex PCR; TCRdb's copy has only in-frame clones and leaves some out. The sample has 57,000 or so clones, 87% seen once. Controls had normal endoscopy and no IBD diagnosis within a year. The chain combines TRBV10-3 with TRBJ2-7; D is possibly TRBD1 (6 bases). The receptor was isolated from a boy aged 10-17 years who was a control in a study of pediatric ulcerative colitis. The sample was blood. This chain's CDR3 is CATVGDRIPYEQYF. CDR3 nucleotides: TGTGCCACGGTAGGCGACAGGATTCCCTACGAGCAGTACTTC.